The source of this T cell receptor (beta chain) is a study of T-cell reconstitution after alpha-beta-depleted transplantation in children. Unique molecular identifiers tagged the TCRbeta library. A single record per CDR3 protein comes from TCRdb applying MiXCR to the PCR reads. The sample includes roughly 170,000 distinct CDR3 sequences, more than 6.5% of them seen just once. At least ten counts were recorded for this clonotype. The CDR3 consists of 15 residues. V lost 1 base to trimming and J lost 5 bases, with 14 bases between them. Germline CDR1 reads MGHRA; CDR2 reads YSYEKL. Here the sequenced sample was PBMCs from the stem cell graft donor, taken from the stem cell graft. The chain couples TRBV4-1 to TRBJ2-5; possibly TRBD1 for D (6 bases). This TCR came from a human donor who donated a stem cell graft to a child with Wiskott-Aldrich syndrome. Written as DNA, the CDR3 is TGCGCCAGCAGCCAAGCCGGACAGACTGGGGAGACCCAGTACTTC. As protein: CASSQAGQTGETQYF.